This entry is about one TCR beta chain. Antigen unknown. PCR employed 60 Vbeta and 13 Jbeta primers. Sequenced by immunoSEQ multiplex PCR; TCRdb stores in-frame clones only, minus some. The top ten clones hold about 7% of a sample with some 150,000 clones, more than 80% of them seen once. The sample comes from a study of cytomegalovirus exposure and HLA in healthy donors. Overall study findings and caveats: In a later analysis, HLA-associated beta chains showed higher expansion and lower generation probabilities than comparable chains. A later analysis by the authors found several of the most significant clusters apparently linked to common viral pathogens. High sensitivity and specificity were reportedly achieved when the classifier diagnosed cytomegalovirus status. The study listed approximately 170 cytomegalovirus-associated TCR beta chains.

Trimming cost V 0 bases and J 9 bases, with 17 bases left between them. The CDR3 extends over 15 amino acids. Sample: PBMCs. The clonotype comes from a woman aged 25 to 39 in good health and CMV-seropositive. The rearrangement links TRBV23-1 to TRBJ1-2, with D perhaps TRBD1 (5 bases). TRBV23-1 falls under the ORF class, with uncertain function. The CDR3 is CASSQSGRGLKCYTF. The DNA for the CDR3 is TGCGCCAGCAGTCAATCGGGGCGCGGTCTGAAATGCTACACCTTC.